The rows below give T cell receptor beta chains drawn from one sample of a study of blood T cell repertoires in COVID-19. TCRdb keeps only in-frame clones here, not all; method: immunoSEQ multiplex PCR. The sample lists fewer than 80,000 clones, around nine tenths occurring once. The sample was peripheral blood. The receptors here all came from a woman aged 80 or older with active or convalescent COVID-19. CDR3s include the opening cysteine and the closing phenylalanine or tryptophan. A D gene is named only where the DNA matches it firmly. Clone size is not always given. Where it is, it says once, few, many or a class for expanded clones.

d_call j_call v_call clone_size cdr3_nt cdr3_aa
TRBD1 TRBJ2-7 TRBV2 . TGTGCCAGCAGCAATGGACAGGGGGCCTACGAGCAGTACTTC CASSNGQGAYEQYF
TRBD2 TRBJ2-3 TRBV9 once TGTGCCAGCAGCTCAATAGCGGGGGGGCCGGGAGATACGCAGTATTTT CASSSIAGGPGDTQYF
TRBD1 TRBJ1-2 TRBV2 . TGTGCCAGCCAGGGGGACAGGAACTATGGCTACACCTTC CASQGDRNYGYTF
TRBD1 TRBJ1-2 TRBV28 . TGTGCCAGCAGTCGCCCAGGGACAGGGGCAGGGGGCTACACCTTC CASSRPGTGAGGYTF
TRBD2 TRBJ2-7 TRBV5-4 . TGTGCCAGCAGCTCCGGGACTAGCGGGGTGTACGAGCAGTACTTC CASSSGTSGVYEQYF
TRBD1 TRBJ2-1 TRBV28 . TGTGCCAGCAGTGCCCGGGACAGGGGGAGCCGAACGAATGAGCAGTTCTTC CASSARDRGSRTNEQFF
TRBD2 TRBJ2-5 TRBV3-1/TRBV3-2 . TGTGCCAGCAGCCAAGCTGGGAAGCGGGGGGTCTATGGGACCCAGTACTTC CASSQAGKRGVYGTQYF
. TRBJ1-1 TRBV4-2 . TGTGCCAGCAGCCCAGGGAAGAACACTGAAGCTTTCTTT CASSPGKNTEAFF
TRBD1 TRBJ2-7 TRBV27 . TGTGCCAGCAAGGGGGCTAAGTACGAGCAGTACTTC CASKGAKYEQYF
. TRBJ2-3 TRBV7-2 . TGTGCCAGCAGCTTAAGGGGGGGAAGCACAGATACGCAGTATTTT CASSLRGGSTDTQYF
TRBD1 TRBJ2-5 TRBV3-1/TRBV3-2 . TGTGCCAGCAGCCGGGGGACAGGGGAAGGAGAGACCCAGTACTTC CASSRGTGEGETQYF
TRBD1 TRBJ2-7 TRBV2 . TGTGCCAGCACCCTCGGGACAGACTCCTACGAGCAGTACTTC CASTLGTDSYEQYF
TRBD1 TRBJ1-2 TRBV10-3 . TGTGCCATCAGTGAGAGAGGGGGCGACGGCTACACCTTC CAISERGGDGYTF
TRBD1 TRBJ2-7 TRBV5-1 . TGCGCCAGCAGCTTTAGCCAAGGACAGGAAGCCCACGAGCAGTACTTC CASSFSQGQEAHEQYF
. TRBJ2-3 TRBV12-3/TRBV12-4 . TGTGCCGGCACTCGTCAGAAAGATACGCAGTATTTT CAGTRQKDTQYF
. TRBJ2-7 TRBV7-9 . TGTGCCAGCAGTCCTACTCAATACGAGCAGTACTTC CASSPTQYEQYF
. TRBJ2-7 TRBV19 . TGTGCCAGTAGTACCACTACCATAACCTACGAGCAGTACTTC CASSTTTITYEQYF
. TRBJ1-1 TRBV7-2 once TGTGCCAGCAGCTTAGTCCGGGGGTTTTCGGAAGCTTTCTTT CASSLVRGFSEAFF
. TRBJ2-1 TRBV7-9 . TGTGCCAGCAGCTTATTCGGGGTCTACAATGAGCAGTTCTTC CASSLFGVYNEQFF
TRBD2 TRBJ2-7 TRBV4-1 . TGCGCCAGCAGCCGGACTAGCGGGGGTGAGGAGCAGTACTTC CASSRTSGGEEQYF
TRBD2 TRBJ2-7 TRBV5-4 . TGTGCCAGCAGCTCCGGACTAGCGGGGGGCCTTGGCTCCTACGAGCAGTACTTC CASSSGLAGGLGSYEQYF
. TRBJ1-1 TRBV28 . TGTGCCAGCAGCCTCGGGGAACAGAACACTGAAGCTTTCTTT CASSLGEQNTEAFF
. TRBJ1-5 TRBV15 few TGTGCCACCAGCAGAGAATCCGGGAGGCAGCCCCAGCATTTT CATSRESGRQPQHF
TRBD1 TRBJ1-3 TRBV6-6 . TGTGCCAGCAAAGGGGGCGCTGGAAACACCATATATTTT CASKGGAGNTIYF
TRBD1 TRBJ1-1 TRBV6-5 . TGTGCCAGCAAAAGGGACAGGGGGCACACTGAAGCTTTCTTT CASKRDRGHTEAFF
TRBD1 TRBJ1-1 TRBV15 . TGTGCCACCAGCAGATCCTGGGGACAGCTGAACACTGAAGCTTTCTTT CATSRSWGQLNTEAFF
TRBD1 TRBJ1-1 TRBV7-8 . TGTGCCAGCAGCTTAGGAGACAGGGGGAGCACTGAAGCTTTCTTT CASSLGDRGSTEAFF
TRBD1 TRBJ1-4 TRBV5-1 . TGCGCCAGCAGCTCCGGACAGGGTCTGTCTTTGACAACTAATGAAAAACTGTTTTTT CASSSGQGLSLTTNEKLFF
TRBD2 TRBJ2-7 TRBV29-1 . TGCAGCGCCGGGACTAGGCTAGCGGGGGGCAACGAGCAGTACTTC CSAGTRLAGGNEQYF
. TRBJ1-2 TRBV2 . TGTGCCAGCAGGCCGACAGAGTTCTACTATGGCTACACCTTC CASRPTEFYYGYTF
TRBD2 TRBJ2-1 TRBV9 . TGTGCCAGCAGCGTAGCATCCCTAGCGGGGGGAAATGAGCAGTTCTTC CASSVASLAGGNEQFF
. TRBJ2-3 TRBV5-1 . TGCGCCAGCAGCTTGGCGGACAGAGCTAGCACAGATACGCAGTATTTT CASSLADRASTDTQYF
. TRBJ2-3 TRBV24-1 . TGTGCCATCGGCCCGGGGTACACAGATACGCAGTATTTT CAIGPGYTDTQYF